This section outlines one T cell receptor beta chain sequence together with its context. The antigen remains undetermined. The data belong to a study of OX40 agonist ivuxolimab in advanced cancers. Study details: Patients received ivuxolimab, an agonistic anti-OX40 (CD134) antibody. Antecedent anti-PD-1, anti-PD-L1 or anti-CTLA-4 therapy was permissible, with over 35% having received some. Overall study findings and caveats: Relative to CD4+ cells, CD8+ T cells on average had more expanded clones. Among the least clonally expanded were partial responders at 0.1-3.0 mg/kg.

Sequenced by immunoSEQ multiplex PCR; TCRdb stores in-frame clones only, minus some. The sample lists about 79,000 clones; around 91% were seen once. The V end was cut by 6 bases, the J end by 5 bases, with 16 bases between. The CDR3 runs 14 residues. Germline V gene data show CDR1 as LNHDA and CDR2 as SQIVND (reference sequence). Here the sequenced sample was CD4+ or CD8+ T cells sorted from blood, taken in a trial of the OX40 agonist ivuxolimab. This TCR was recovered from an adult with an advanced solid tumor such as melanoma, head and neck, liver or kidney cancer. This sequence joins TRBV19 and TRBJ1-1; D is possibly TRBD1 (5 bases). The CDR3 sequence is CASSPSRGSTEAFF. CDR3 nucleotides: TGTGCCAGTAGCCCCTCGCGGGGGAGTACTGAAGCTTTCTTT.